This T cell receptor (beta chain) was recovered during a study of a mutant IDH1 vaccine in newly diagnosed glioma. The CDR3 extends over 13 amino acids. Germline V gene sequence: CDR1 LNHDA, CDR2 SQIVND (reference sequence). Trimming took 2 bases from V and 10 from J, leaving 9 bases between them. Time point indicated: baseline, week 1 (first vaccination visit). Treatment in this sample: pre-vaccination baseline after standard-of-care therapy. Only in-frame clones appear in the TCRdb table, and some are missing; sequencing was by immunoSEQ multiplex PCR. The profile shows tens of thousands of clones, over 70% of them singletons.

This material consisted of peripheral blood mononuclear cells (PBMCs), taken from a glioma patient treated with radiotherapy, temozolomide or both. The rearrangement joins TRBV19 to TRBJ1-6; maybe TRBD1 (5 bases). The origin of this receptor is a woman aged 18-29 years with glioma. Some clones in this sample may be carry-over from other donors' samples. CDR3 loop: CASSIRGNSPLHF. The CDR3 bases are TGTGCCAGTAGTATACGGGGGAACTCACCCCTCCACTTT. Based on the CDR3 plus reference TRBV19 and TRBJ1-6, the full variable domain is DGGITQSPKYLFRKEGQNVTLSCEQNLNHDAMYWYRQDPGQGLRLIYYSQIVNDFQKGDIAEGYSVSREKKESFPLTVTSAQKNPTAFYLCASSIRGNSPLHFGNGTRLTVT.